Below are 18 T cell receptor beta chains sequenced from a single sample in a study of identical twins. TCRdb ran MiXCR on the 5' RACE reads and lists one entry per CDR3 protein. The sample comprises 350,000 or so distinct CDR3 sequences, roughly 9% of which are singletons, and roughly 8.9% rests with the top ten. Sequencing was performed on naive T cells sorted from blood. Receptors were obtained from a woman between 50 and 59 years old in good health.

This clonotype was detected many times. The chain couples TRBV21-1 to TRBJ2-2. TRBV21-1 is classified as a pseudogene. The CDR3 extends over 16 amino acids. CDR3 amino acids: CASSKGWLAGSGELFF. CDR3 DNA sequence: TGTGCCAGCAGCAAAGGCTGGCTAGCGGGCAGCGGGGAGCTGTTTTTT.

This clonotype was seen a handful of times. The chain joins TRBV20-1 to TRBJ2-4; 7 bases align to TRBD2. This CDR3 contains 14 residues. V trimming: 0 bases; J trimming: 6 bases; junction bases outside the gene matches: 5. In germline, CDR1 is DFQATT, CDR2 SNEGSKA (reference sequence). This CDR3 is CSARDPERGNIQYF. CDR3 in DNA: TGCAGTGCTAGAGACCCCGAGCGGGGAAACATTCAGTACTTC.

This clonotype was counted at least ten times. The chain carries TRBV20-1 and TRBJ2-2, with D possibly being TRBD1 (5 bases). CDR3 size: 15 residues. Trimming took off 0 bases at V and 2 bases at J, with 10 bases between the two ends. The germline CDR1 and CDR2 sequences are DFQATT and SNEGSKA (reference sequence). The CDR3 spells CSAREGAINTGELFF. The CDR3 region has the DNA TGCAGTGCTAGAGAAGGGGCCATTAACACCGGGGAGCTGTTTTTT.

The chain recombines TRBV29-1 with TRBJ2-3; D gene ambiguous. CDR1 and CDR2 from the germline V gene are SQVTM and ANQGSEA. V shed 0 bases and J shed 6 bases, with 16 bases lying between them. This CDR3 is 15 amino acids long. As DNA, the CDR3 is TGCAGCGTTGAAGATCATGGCTCCCTCCGGGATACGCAGTATTTT. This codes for CSVEDHGSLRDTQYF.

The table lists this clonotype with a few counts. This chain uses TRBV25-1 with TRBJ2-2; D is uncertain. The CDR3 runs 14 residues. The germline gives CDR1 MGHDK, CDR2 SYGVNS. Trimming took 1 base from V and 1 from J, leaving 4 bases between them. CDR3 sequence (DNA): TGTGCCAGCAGTGAATGGGGGAACACCGGGGAGCTGTTTTTT. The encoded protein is CASSEWGNTGELFF.

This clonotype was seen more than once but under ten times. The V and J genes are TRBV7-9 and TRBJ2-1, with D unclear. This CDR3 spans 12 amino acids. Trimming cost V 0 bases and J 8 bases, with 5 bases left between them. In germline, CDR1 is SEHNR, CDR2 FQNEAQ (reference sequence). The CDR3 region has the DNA TGTGCCAGCAGCTTAGCGATTTATGAGCAGTTCTTC. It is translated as CASSLAIYEQFF.

This chain's CDR3 is CAISPLGGAYEQYF. Written as DNA, the CDR3 is TGTGCCATCAGTCCATTAGGCGGAGCCTACGAGCAGTACTTC. The rearrangement uses TRBV10-3 and TRBJ2-7, with unresolved D. V lost 5 bases to trimming and J lost 2 bases, with 13 bases between them. This CDR3 has 14 amino acids. Looked up from germline, CDR1 is ENHRY and CDR2 is SYGVKD.

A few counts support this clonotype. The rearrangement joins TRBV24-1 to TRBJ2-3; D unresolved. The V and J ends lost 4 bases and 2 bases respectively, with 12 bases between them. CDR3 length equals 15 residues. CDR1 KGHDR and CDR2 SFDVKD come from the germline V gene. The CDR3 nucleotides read TGTGCCACCAGTGACCGCCGTGGCCCCACAGATACGCAGTATTTT. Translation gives CATSDRRGPTDTQYF.

CDR3 sequence reads: CASRYSGASTNEKLFF. CDR3 sequence (DNA): TGCGCCAGCCGCTATTCCGGGGCCTCAACTAATGAAAAACTGTTTTTT. The V call is TRBV5-1, the J call TRBJ1-4; possibly TRBD1 for D (5 bases). V lost 7 bases, J lost 0 bases, and 16 bases lay in between. From germline, CDR1 is SGHRS and CDR2 YFSETQ. The CDR3 extends over 16 amino acids.

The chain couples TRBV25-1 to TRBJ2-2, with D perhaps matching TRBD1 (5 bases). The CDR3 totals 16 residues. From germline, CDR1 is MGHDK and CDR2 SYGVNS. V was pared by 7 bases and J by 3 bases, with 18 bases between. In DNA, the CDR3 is TGTGCCAGCAAGAATAGTAGGGGTTCGTACACCGGGGAGCTGTTTTTT. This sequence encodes CASKNSRGSYTGELFF.

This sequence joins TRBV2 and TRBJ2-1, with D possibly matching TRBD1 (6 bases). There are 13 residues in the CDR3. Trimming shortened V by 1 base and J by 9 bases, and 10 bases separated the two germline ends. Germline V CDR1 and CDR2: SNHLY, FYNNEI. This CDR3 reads CASSEDRVFEQFF. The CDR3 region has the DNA TGTGCCAGCAGTGAAGACAGGGTGTTTGAGCAGTTCTTC.

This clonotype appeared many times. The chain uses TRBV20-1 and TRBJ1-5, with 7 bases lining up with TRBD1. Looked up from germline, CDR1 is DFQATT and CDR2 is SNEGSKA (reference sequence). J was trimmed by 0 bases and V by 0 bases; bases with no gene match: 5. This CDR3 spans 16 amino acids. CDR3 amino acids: CSARDLDRDSNQPQHF. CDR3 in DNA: TGCAGTGCTAGAGATCTCGACAGGGATAGCAATCAGCCCCAGCATTTT.

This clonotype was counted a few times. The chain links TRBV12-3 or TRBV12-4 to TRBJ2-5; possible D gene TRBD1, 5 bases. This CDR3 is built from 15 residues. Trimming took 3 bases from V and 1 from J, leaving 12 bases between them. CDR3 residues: CASSFIGGAQETQYF. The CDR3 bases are TGTGCCAGCAGTTTTATAGGTGGGGCCCAAGAGACCCAGTACTTC.

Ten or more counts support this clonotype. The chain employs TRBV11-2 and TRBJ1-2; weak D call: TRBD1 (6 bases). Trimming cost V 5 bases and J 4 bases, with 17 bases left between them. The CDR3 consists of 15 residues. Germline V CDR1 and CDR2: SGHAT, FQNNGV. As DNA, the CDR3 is TGTGCCAGCAGCCGAGGAACAGGGAAGGGCTATGGCTACACCTTC. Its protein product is CASSRGTGKGYGYTF. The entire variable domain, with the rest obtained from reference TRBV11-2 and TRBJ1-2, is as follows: EAGVAQSPRYKIIEKRQSVAFWCNPISGHATLYWYQQILGQGPKLLIQFQNNGVVDDSQLPKDRFSAERLKGVDSTLKIQPAKLEDSAVYLCASSRGTGKGYGYTFGSGTRLTVV.

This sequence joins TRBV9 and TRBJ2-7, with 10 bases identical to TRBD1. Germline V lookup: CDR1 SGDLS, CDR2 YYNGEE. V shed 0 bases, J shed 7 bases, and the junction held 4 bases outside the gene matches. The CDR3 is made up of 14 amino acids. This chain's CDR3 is CASSVGDRGWEQYF. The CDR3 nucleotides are TGTGCCAGCAGCGTAGGGGACAGGGGATGGGAGCAGTACTTC.

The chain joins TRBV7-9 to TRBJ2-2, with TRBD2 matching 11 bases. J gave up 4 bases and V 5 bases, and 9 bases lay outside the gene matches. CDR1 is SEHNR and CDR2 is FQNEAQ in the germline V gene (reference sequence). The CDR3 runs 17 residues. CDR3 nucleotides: TGTGCCAGCAGCCTCACCGGGACTAGCGGCATCACCGGGGAGCTGTTTTTT. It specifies CASSLTGTSGITGELFF.

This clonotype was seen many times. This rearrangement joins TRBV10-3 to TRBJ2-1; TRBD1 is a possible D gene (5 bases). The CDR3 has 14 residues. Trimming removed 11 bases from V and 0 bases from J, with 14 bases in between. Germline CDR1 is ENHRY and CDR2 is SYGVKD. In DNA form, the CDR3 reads TGTGCCGCCGGAAGGACAAGCTCCTACAATGAGCAGTTCTTC. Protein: CAAGRTSSYNEQFF.

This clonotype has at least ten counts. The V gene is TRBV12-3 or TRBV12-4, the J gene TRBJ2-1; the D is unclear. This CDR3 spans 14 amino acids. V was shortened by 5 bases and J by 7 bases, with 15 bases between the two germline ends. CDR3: CASSLTQSRNEQFF. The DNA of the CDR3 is TGTGCCAGCAGTCTCACTCAATCTAGGAATGAGCAGTTCTTC.